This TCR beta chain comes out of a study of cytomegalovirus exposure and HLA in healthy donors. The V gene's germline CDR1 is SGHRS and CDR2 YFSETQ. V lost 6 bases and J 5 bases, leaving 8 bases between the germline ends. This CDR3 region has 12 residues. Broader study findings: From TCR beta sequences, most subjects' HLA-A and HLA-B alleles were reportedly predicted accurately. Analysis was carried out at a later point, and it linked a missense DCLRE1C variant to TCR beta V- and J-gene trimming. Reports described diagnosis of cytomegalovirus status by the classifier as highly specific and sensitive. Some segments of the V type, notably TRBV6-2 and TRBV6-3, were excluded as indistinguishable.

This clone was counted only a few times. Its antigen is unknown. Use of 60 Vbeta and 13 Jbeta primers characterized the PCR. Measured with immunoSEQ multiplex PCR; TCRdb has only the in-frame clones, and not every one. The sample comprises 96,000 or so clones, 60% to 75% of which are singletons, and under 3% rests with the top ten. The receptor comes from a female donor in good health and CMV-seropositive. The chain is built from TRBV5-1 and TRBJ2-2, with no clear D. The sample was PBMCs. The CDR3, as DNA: TGCGCCAGCACCCTATCTACCGGGGAGCTGTTTTTT. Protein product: CASTLSTGELFF.